This passage covers 13 T cell receptor beta chains from one sample sequenced in a study of quantifying T cell responses using KT2 cells. Whole-study context: Reverse transcription used primers in the TCR alpha and beta constant regions.

Each cDNA got a UMI-containing oligo ligated at its 3' end. First-round PCR used three to five cycles and beta primers RC1.1 and RC1.2 covering TRBC1 and TRBC2. A single record per CDR3 protein comes from TCRdb applying MiXCR to the UMI-ligation and nested PCR reads. The table shows 50,000 to 70,000 distinct CDR3 sequences, with around an eighth occurring only once. Sequenced sample: PBMCs spiked with cells of the T cell clone KT2. Receptors were obtained from a human donor.

The chain has TRBV18 and TRBJ2-7; a weak D match, TRBD1 (6 bases). CDR1 KGHSH and CDR2 LQKENI come from the germline V gene. CDR3 length: 14 residues. V lost 1 base and J lost 2, with 9 bases in between. The CDR3 nucleotides read TGTGCCAGCTCACCACTCGGACAGCCCTACGAGCAGTACTTC. Its translation: CASSPLGQPYEQYF.

V and J are TRBV7-2 and TRBJ2-1; 15 positions match TRBD2. Trimming at V came to 5 bases and at J to 7 bases, leaving 3 bases not matched to a gene. The CDR3 spans 15 residues. In germline, CDR1 is SGHTA, CDR2 FQGNSA. DNA of the CDR3: TGTGCCAGCAGCCGGACTAGCGGGAGGGTGAATGAGCAGTTCTTC. Its translation is CASSRTSGRVNEQFF.

The chain links TRBV30 to TRBJ2-6, with a tentative D call TRBD2 (6 bases). The CDR3 consists of 15 residues. From germline, CDR1 is GTSNPN and CDR2 SVGIG (reference sequence). V gave up 7 bases and J gave up 0 bases, with 13 bases separating them. The CDR3 reads CASGGDLSGANVLTF. CDR3 nucleotides: TGTGCCTCCGGGGGTGACCTCTCTGGGGCCAACGTCCTGACTTTC. The complete variable domain, with remaining parts taken from reference TRBV30 and TRBJ2-6, reads SQTIHQWPATLVQPVGSPLSLECTVEGTSNPNLYWYRQAAGRGLQLLFYSVGIGQISSEVPQNLSASRPQDRQFILSSKKLLLSDSGFYLCASGGDLSGANVLTFGAGSRLTVL.

The rearrangement joins TRBV10-1 to TRBJ2-3; weak D call: TRBD2 (5 bases). Germline-derived CDR1 and CDR2 are WNHNN and SYGVQD (reference sequence). V was clipped by 3 bases and J by 2 bases, with 6 bases between them. The CDR3 is made up of 13 amino acids. The CDR3 sequence: CASSDGNTDTQYF. CDR3 DNA sequence: TGCGCCAGCAGTGACGGGAACACAGATACGCAGTATTTT.

V and J are TRBV6-1 and TRBJ2-4; D remains unclear. This CDR3 spans 11 amino acids. The V end was cut by 5 bases, the J end by 7 bases, with 6 bases between. Looked up from germline, CDR1 is MNHNS and CDR2 is SASEGT. The CDR3 DNA sequence: TGTGCCAGCAGTCCGTGGAACATTCAGTACTTC. Translating it yields CASSPWNIQYF.

This clonotype was seen at least ten times. In DNA form, the CDR3 reads TGCAGTGCTATAGGGATAACAGGGAGTGGCAATCAGCCCCAGCATTTT. Protein: CSAIGITGSGNQPQHF. The rearrangement joins TRBV20-1 to TRBJ1-5; tentatively, D is TRBD1 (6 bases). Between the trimmed V and J ends, which lost 4 bases and 2 bases, there was a span of 18 bases. CDR1 is DFQATT, CDR2 SNEGSKA, per germline (reference sequence). This CDR3 spans 16 amino acids.

The chain has TRBV2 and TRBJ2-7; 8 bases are shared with TRBD2. This CDR3 contains 13 residues. V lost 7 bases, J lost 2 bases, and 4 bases stayed unmatched. Germline V gene lookup returns CDR1 SNHLY and CDR2 FYNNEI. The CDR3 bases are TGTGCCAGCACTCCGGGAGGGCCCTACGAGCAGTACTTC. Protein: CASTPGGPYEQYF.

This chain links TRBV18 with TRBJ2-3; D uncertain. Trimming removed 5 bases from V and 4 bases from J, with 19 bases in between. The CDR3 loop spans 16 amino acids. Germline values: CDR1 KGHSH, CDR2 LQKENI. CDR3 loop: CASSTSSGFSADTQYF. In nucleotides, the CDR3 is TGTGCCAGCTCAACCAGTTCGGGCTTTAGTGCAGATACGCAGTATTTT.

This clonotype has just a few counts. The chain combines TRBV25-1 with TRBJ2-2, with 9 bases lining up with TRBD1. V shed 3 bases, J shed 4 bases, and the junction held 3 bases outside the gene matches. In germline, CDR1 is MGHDK, CDR2 SYGVNS. The CDR3 is 15 residues long. The CDR3 sequence is CASSDGDRATGELFF. In DNA, the CDR3 is TGTGCCAGCAGTGATGGGGACAGGGCCACCGGGGAGCTGTTTTTT.

The chain is built from TRBV29-1 and TRBJ2-2, with a tentative D call TRBD2 (6 bases). The CDR3 runs to 13 residues. V dropped 4 bases and J dropped 6 bases, with 12 bases sitting between them. Germline loops: CDR1 SQVTM, CDR2 ANQGSEA. CDR3: CSVGLAFSGELFF. DNA for the CDR3: TGCAGCGTTGGTCTAGCGTTCTCCGGGGAGCTGTTTTTT.

Many counts were recorded for this clonotype. The genes are TRBV7-9 and TRBJ1-1, with 7 bases fitting TRBD1. The V segment lost 10 bases and the J segment 4 bases; nucleotides outside the gene matches: 6. Germline V gene data show CDR1 as SEHNR and CDR2 as FQNEAQ (reference sequence). The CDR3 has 12 amino acids. The DNA of the CDR3 is TGTGCCATCCGACAGGGTAGCACTGAAGCTTTCTTT. The encoded protein is CAIRQGSTEAFF.

This clonotype was detected many times. Here the CDR3 DNA reads TGCAGTGCCCGTCCCGCGGCGGGAGCCCACGGGGAGCTGTTTTTT. Translation gives CSARPAAGAHGELFF. The chain is built from TRBV20-1 and TRBJ2-2; 7 nucleotides line up with TRBD2. This CDR3 contains 15 residues. Germline lookup yields CDR1 DFQATT and CDR2 SNEGSKA (reference sequence). Losses at the gene ends were 6 bases for V and 7 bases for J; bases not matched to a gene: 14.

The chain employs TRBV20-1 and TRBJ2-7; no reliable D call. The CDR3 consists of 15 residues. Trimming took off 3 bases at V and 0 bases at J, with 15 bases between the two ends. Germline values: CDR1 DFQATT, CDR2 SNEGSKA (reference sequence). CDR3 residues: CSASDILSPSYEQYF. Written as DNA, the CDR3 is TGCAGTGCTAGCGACATTTTATCCCCCTCCTACGAGCAGTACTTC.